The sequence of this T cell receptor (beta chain) was determined in a study of blood T cell repertoires in COVID-19. In the study overall: The samples span acute and convalescent COVID-19 from the United States, Italy and Spain. T cells, B-cell-depleted T cells, or PBMCs supplied cDNA or gDNA.

The CDR3 consists of 16 residues. The germline V gene encodes CDR1 SGHRS and CDR2 YFSETQ. With V trimmed by 3 bases and J by 1 base, 7 bases remained unmatched. The method was immunoSEQ multiplex PCR; TCRdb's version includes in-frame clones alone and lacks a portion of them. The sample records roughly 110,000 clones, 88% being singletons. This receptor was taken from a man aged 50 to 59 with active or convalescent COVID-19. Input material: peripheral blood. The chain recombines TRBV5-1 with TRBJ1-1; 9 bases line up with TRBD1. CDR3 DNA: TGCGCCAGCAGCTATGACAGGGGGAAGTCGAACACTGAAGCTTTCTTT. It translates to CASSYDRGKSNTEAFF.